A selection of T cell receptor beta chains follows, all from one sample in a study of blood T cells in healthy people across ages. TCRdb analysed the 5' RACE reads with MiXCR anew, one entry per CDR3 protein. The sample shows around 1.7 million distinct CDR3 sequences, 28% of them seen only once. The sequenced sample consisted of blood. These TCRs come from a woman in her 30s in good health. The CDR3 runs from the conserved cysteine through the conserved F or W. The D gene is left open where the match is weak. A row's size may be missing; if present it is once, few, many or a size class.

J: TRBJ1-1
V: TRBV20-1
D: TRBD1
size: -
DNA: TGCAGTGCTAGAGATAAGGGACAGGGGATATCGAACACTGAAGCTTTCTTT
CDR3: CSARDKGQGISNTEAFF

J: TRBJ2-3
V: TRBV19
D: TRBD1
size: -
DNA: TGTGCCAGTAGTATACAGGGGGCAGGAGATACGCAGTATTTT
CDR3: CASSIQGAGDTQYF

J: TRBJ2-1
V: TRBV9
D: -
size: many
DNA: TGTGCCAGCAGCGTCGAGGGGACCCCCTACAATGAGCAGTTCTTC
CDR3: CASSVEGTPYNEQFF

J: TRBJ2-2
V: TRBV29-1
D: -
size: -
DNA: TGCAGCGTTGAAGCGGGCCGGAACACCGGGGAGCTGTTTTTT
CDR3: CSVEAGRNTGELFF

J: TRBJ2-3
V: TRBV7-2
D: -
size: -
DNA: TGTGCCAGCAGCCTAGACCTTTTGGCGCAGTATTTT
CDR3: CASSLDLLAQYF

J: TRBJ1-5
V: TRBV12-3/TRBV12-4
D: TRBD1
size: few
DNA: TGTGCCAGCAGGCGGGGGCAGGGGGTTGGCAATCAGCCCCAGCATTTT
CDR3: CASRRGQGVGNQPQHF

J: TRBJ1-6
V: TRBV6-6
D: TRBD1
size: few
DNA: TGTGCCAGCAGTTACCGGGACAGGAATTCACCCCTCCACTTT
CDR3: CASSYRDRNSPLHF

J: TRBJ1-1
V: TRBV20-1
D: -
size: -
DNA: TGCAGTGCTAGACCGGACGGAACGTATCGTGAAGCTTTCTTT
CDR3: CSARPDGTYREAFF

J: TRBJ1-5
V: TRBV9
D: -
size: few
DNA: TGTGCCAGCAGCGGAGAAGGGATTAGCAATCAGCCCCAGCATTTT
CDR3: CASSGEGISNQPQHF

J: TRBJ2-5
V: TRBV29-1
D: TRBD2
size: few
DNA: TGCAGCGTAGAAGGGACTAGCGGGGGGCTAGAGACCCAGTACTTC
CDR3: CSVEGTSGGLETQYF

J: TRBJ1-5
V: TRBV30
D: -
size: -
DNA: TGTGCCTGGAGCGGACAGCTCAATCAGCCCCAGCATTTT
CDR3: CAWSGQLNQPQHF

J: TRBJ2-6
V: TRBV30
D: -
size: -
DNA: TGTGCCTGCCCGGTAGGGGGTCCTGGGGCCAACGTCCAGACTTTC
CDR3: CACPVGGPGANVQTF

J: TRBJ2-1
V: TRBV6-5
D: -
size: many
DNA: TGTGCCAGCTGGAGAAGCTCCTACAATGAGCAGTTCTTC
CDR3: CASWRSSYNEQFF

J: TRBJ2-4
V: TRBV7-8
D: TRBD2
size: few
DNA: TGTACCAGCAGCTTAGCGGGGTCTAGCGGGAGGACGAAGTACTTC
CDR3: CTSSLAGSSGRTKYF

J: TRBJ1-2
V: TRBV27
D: -
size: few
DNA: TGTGCCAGCAGTTTATCGACCGCTGTAGAGGGCTACACCTTC
CDR3: CASSLSTAVEGYTF

J: TRBJ2-6
V: TRBV7-2
D: -
size: few
DNA: TGTGCCAGCAGCCTTCGCTCCGGGGTCTCTGGGGCCAACGTCCTGACTTTC
CDR3: CASSLRSGVSGANVLTF

J: TRBJ1-4
V: TRBV4-2
D: -
size: -
DNA: TGTGCCAGCAGCCAAGATCGATCCGGGCCTAATGAAAAACTGTTTTTT
CDR3: CASSQDRSGPNEKLFF

J: TRBJ2-1
V: TRBV7-9
D: -
size: once
DNA: TGTGCCAGCAGGGGCGGTTGGGATGAGCAGTTCTTC
CDR3: CASRGGWDEQFF

J: TRBJ2-3
V: TRBV10-1
D: -
size: -
DNA: TGCGCCAGCAGTGAGTCTGCGGGATCTAGCACAGATACGCAGTATTTT
CDR3: CASSESAGSSTDTQYF

J: TRBJ2-1
V: TRBV27
D: TRBD2
size: -
DNA: TGTGCCAGCAGTTTATCGGTAGCGGGGAGGTTTGAGCAGTTCTTC
CDR3: CASSLSVAGRFEQFF

J: TRBJ2-5
V: TRBV2
D: -
size: few
DNA: TGTGCCAGCAGTGTTGATCCAGAGGGCGTCCAGTACTTC
CDR3: CASSVDPEGVQYF

J: TRBJ2-7
V: TRBV18
D: -
size: -
DNA: TGTGCCAGCTCACCTCAGGCAGCCTACGAGCAGTACTTC
CDR3: CASSPQAAYEQYF

J: TRBJ1-1
V: TRBV7-9
D: -
size: -
DNA: TGTGCCAGCAGCTTCATCACGAACACTGAAGCTTTCTTT
CDR3: CASSFITNTEAFF

J: TRBJ1-4
V: TRBV7-6
D: -
size: -
DNA: TGTGCCAGCAGCTTGAGCTACAAGTCAACTAATGAAAAACTGTTTTTT
CDR3: CASSLSYKSTNEKLFF